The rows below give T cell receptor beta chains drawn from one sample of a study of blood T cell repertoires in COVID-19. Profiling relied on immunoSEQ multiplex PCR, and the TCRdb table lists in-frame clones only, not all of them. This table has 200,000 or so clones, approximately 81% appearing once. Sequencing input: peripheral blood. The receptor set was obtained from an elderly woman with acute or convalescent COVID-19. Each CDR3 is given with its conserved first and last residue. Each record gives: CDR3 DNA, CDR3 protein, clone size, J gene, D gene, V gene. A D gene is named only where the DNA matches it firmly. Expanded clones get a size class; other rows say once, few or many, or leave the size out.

cdr3_nt: TGCAGCGTCCAGGGGAGGGGAAGGGCTGAGCAGTACTTC
cdr3_aa: CSVQGRGRAEQYF
clone_size: .
j_call: TRBJ2-7
d_call: .
v_call: TRBV29-1

cdr3_nt: TGTGCCAGCCCGCCTAGCGGGAGCTTCTCCTACAATGAGCAGTTCTTC
cdr3_aa: CASPPSGSFSYNEQFF
clone_size: .
j_call: TRBJ2-1
d_call: TRBD2
v_call: TRBV18

cdr3_nt: TGTGCCAGCAGACCCCGGACAGTTAACTATGGCTACACCTTC
cdr3_aa: CASRPRTVNYGYTF
clone_size: .
j_call: TRBJ1-2
d_call: .
v_call: TRBV6-6

cdr3_nt: TGCAGCGTTGTAGGGGGAGAGTACAAGGAAGCTTTCTTT
cdr3_aa: CSVVGGEYKEAFF
clone_size: .
j_call: TRBJ1-1
d_call: .
v_call: TRBV29-1

cdr3_nt: TGTGCCAGTACCCTCCCAGGGTTAACTAACTATGGCTACACCTTC
cdr3_aa: CASTLPGLTNYGYTF
clone_size: .
j_call: TRBJ1-2
d_call: .
v_call: TRBV19

cdr3_nt: TGTGCCAGCAGTCAGCGCCCTGGGCAGGGCGTACATGAAAAACTGTTTTTT
cdr3_aa: CASSQRPGQGVHEKLFF
clone_size: .
j_call: TRBJ1-4
d_call: .
v_call: TRBV27

cdr3_nt: TGCGCCAGCAGCCCCAATCAGGCGTTAGCTGAAGCTTTCTTT
cdr3_aa: CASSPNQALAEAFF
clone_size: .
j_call: TRBJ1-1
d_call: .
v_call: TRBV4-3

cdr3_nt: TGTGCCAGCAGCCTTGGGACTAGCGGGAAAGAAGAGACCCAGTACTTC
cdr3_aa: CASSLGTSGKEETQYF
clone_size: .
j_call: TRBJ2-5
d_call: TRBD2
v_call: TRBV11-3

cdr3_nt: TGTGCCAGCAGTCGACAGGGGGACGAGCAGTACTTC
cdr3_aa: CASSRQGDEQYF
clone_size: .
j_call: TRBJ2-7
d_call: TRBD1
v_call: TRBV6-2/TRBV6-3

cdr3_nt: TGTGCCAGCAGTGAAGACGGGGTGGTAGCTTTCTTT
cdr3_aa: CASSEDGVVAFF
clone_size: .
j_call: TRBJ1-1
d_call: .
v_call: TRBV6-1

cdr3_nt: TGTGCCAGCAGCGGGGGGACAGGGGCCGGCACAGATACGCAGTATTTT
cdr3_aa: CASSGGTGAGTDTQYF
clone_size: .
j_call: TRBJ2-3
d_call: TRBD1
v_call: TRBV5-8

cdr3_nt: TGTGCCACCCGGGACTTCTATGGCTACACCTTC
cdr3_aa: CATRDFYGYTF
clone_size: few
j_call: TRBJ1-2
d_call: .
v_call: TRBV24-1

cdr3_nt: TGTGCCTGGAGTGCCGGACAGGGTACCGGGGAGCTGTTTTTT
cdr3_aa: CAWSAGQGTGELFF
clone_size: .
j_call: TRBJ2-2
d_call: TRBD1
v_call: TRBV30

cdr3_nt: TGTGCCAGCAGCTTTGGACTAGCGGGAGGGTGGGCCTACAATGAGCAGTTCTTC
cdr3_aa: CASSFGLAGGWAYNEQFF
clone_size: .
j_call: TRBJ2-1
d_call: TRBD2
v_call: TRBV7-3

cdr3_nt: TGTGCCAGCAGCTTAAGCAGGTCAGGGCTGGCCTACGAGCAGTACTTC
cdr3_aa: CASSLSRSGLAYEQYF
clone_size: .
j_call: TRBJ2-7
d_call: .
v_call: TRBV7-2

cdr3_nt: TGTGCCAGCAGTTTGGGGGCGCGGTACGAGCAGTACTTC
cdr3_aa: CASSLGARYEQYF
clone_size: few
j_call: TRBJ2-7
d_call: .
v_call: TRBV28

cdr3_nt: TGTGCCAGCAGCTGGCGGGACAGGGACTATGAAGCTTTCTTT
cdr3_aa: CASSWRDRDYEAFF
clone_size: .
j_call: TRBJ1-1
d_call: TRBD1
v_call: TRBV2

cdr3_nt: TGTGCCAGCAGGGAGGGTCTTGGGTCACCCCTCCACTTT
cdr3_aa: CASREGLGSPLHF
clone_size: .
j_call: TRBJ1-6
d_call: .
v_call: TRBV7-3

cdr3_nt: TGTGCCTGGGGGACACTCTATGGCTACACCTTC
cdr3_aa: CAWGTLYGYTF
clone_size: .
j_call: TRBJ1-2
d_call: .
v_call: TRBV30

cdr3_nt: TGTGCCAGCAGCTTGGGTCAGGGGGTAGTTTCACCCCTCCACTTT
cdr3_aa: CASSLGQGVVSPLHF
clone_size: .
j_call: TRBJ1-6
d_call: TRBD1
v_call: TRBV5-8

cdr3_nt: TGTGCCAGCAGACCCACTAGCGGGAGTAATTACGAGCAGTACTTC
cdr3_aa: CASRPTSGSNYEQYF
clone_size: .
j_call: TRBJ2-7
d_call: TRBD2
v_call: TRBV2

cdr3_nt: TGCGCCAGCAGCCAAGATCCGGGGTACCAATATGGCTACACCTTC
cdr3_aa: CASSQDPGYQYGYTF
clone_size: .
j_call: TRBJ1-2
d_call: .
v_call: TRBV4-1

cdr3_nt: TGTGCCAGCAGTCAAGACAGGGGGCCTCGTGGCTACACCTTC
cdr3_aa: CASSQDRGPRGYTF
clone_size: once
j_call: TRBJ1-2
d_call: TRBD1
v_call: TRBV2

cdr3_nt: TGTGCCAGCACCGCAGGATCGAACACCGGGGAGCTGTTTTTT
cdr3_aa: CASTAGSNTGELFF
clone_size: .
j_call: TRBJ2-2
d_call: .
v_call: TRBV11-3

cdr3_nt: TGCGCCAGCAGCTTGGAGGGACAGAATGAAAAACTGTTTTTT
cdr3_aa: CASSLEGQNEKLFF
clone_size: few
j_call: TRBJ1-4
d_call: TRBD1
v_call: TRBV5-1

cdr3_nt: TGCGCCAGCAGCCAAGATCAGGAGGTCGTGGGACAAGCTAATGAAAAACTGTTTTTT
cdr3_aa: CASSQDQEVVGQANEKLFF
clone_size: .
j_call: TRBJ1-4
d_call: .
v_call: TRBV4-1

cdr3_nt: TGTGCCAGCAGCGGTACAGGGGGCGATCAGCCCCAGCATTTT
cdr3_aa: CASSGTGGDQPQHF
clone_size: once
j_call: TRBJ1-5
d_call: TRBD1
v_call: TRBV7-9

cdr3_nt: TGTGCCAGCAGTTACTACGAGGGACAGGGCTACACCTTC
cdr3_aa: CASSYYEGQGYTF
clone_size: .
j_call: TRBJ1-2
d_call: TRBD1
v_call: TRBV6-5

cdr3_nt: TGTGCCAGCAGCTTAGCGACAGGTAACTCCTACGAGCAGTACTTC
cdr3_aa: CASSLATGNSYEQYF
clone_size: once
j_call: TRBJ2-7
d_call: .
v_call: TRBV7-6

cdr3_nt: TGCAGTGCTAGTGAAATGGGACAGGGGGATGGGGCCCAGCATTTT
cdr3_aa: CSASEMGQGDGAQHF
clone_size: .
j_call: TRBJ1-5
d_call: TRBD1
v_call: TRBV20-1

cdr3_nt: TGTGCCAGCAGCCCGCCGCGGGGCGGAAACACTGAAGCTTTCTTT
cdr3_aa: CASSPPRGGNTEAFF
clone_size: .
j_call: TRBJ1-1
d_call: .
v_call: TRBV9

cdr3_nt: TGTGCCAGTAGTCCCGGACAGGTCCCCAATGAAAAACTGTTTTTT
cdr3_aa: CASSPGQVPNEKLFF
clone_size: once
j_call: TRBJ1-4
d_call: TRBD1
v_call: TRBV19

cdr3_nt: TGTGCCAGCAGCCCCACAGGGCAGAACACTGAAGCTTTCTTT
cdr3_aa: CASSPTGQNTEAFF
clone_size: once
j_call: TRBJ1-1
d_call: .
v_call: TRBV3-1/TRBV3-2

cdr3_nt: TGTGCCAGCAGCCATGGACTAGTGATGTTTGGCGAGCAGTACTTC
cdr3_aa: CASSHGLVMFGEQYF
clone_size: .
j_call: TRBJ2-7
d_call: TRBD2
v_call: TRBV3-1/TRBV3-2

cdr3_nt: TGTGCCAGCAGCGCCCCCGGGACTAGCGGGAGTTTGAGAGATACGCAGTATTTT
cdr3_aa: CASSAPGTSGSLRDTQYF
clone_size: .
j_call: TRBJ2-3
d_call: TRBD2
v_call: TRBV9

cdr3_nt: TGTGCCTGGACGACAGGGGTGGCTGGAAACACCATATATTTT
cdr3_aa: CAWTTGVAGNTIYF
clone_size: .
j_call: TRBJ1-3
d_call: TRBD1
v_call: TRBV30

cdr3_nt: TGCGCCAGCAGTCCCGCTGGGGCCAACGTCCTGACTTTC
cdr3_aa: CASSPAGANVLTF
clone_size: .
j_call: TRBJ2-6
d_call: .
v_call: TRBV10-1

cdr3_nt: TGTGCCAGCAGCTTCTACCGGGACACAGGAGGCACAGATACGCAGTATTTT
cdr3_aa: CASSFYRDTGGTDTQYF
clone_size: .
j_call: TRBJ2-3
d_call: .
v_call: TRBV7-9

cdr3_nt: TGTGCCAGCACCTTACAGTTAACCGCCTACGAGCAGTACTTC
cdr3_aa: CASTLQLTAYEQYF
clone_size: .
j_call: TRBJ2-7
d_call: .
v_call: TRBV5-6